The clone carrying this TCR beta chain was detected ten times or more. The target antigen is unknown. CDR1 and CDR2 from the germline V gene are ENHRY and SYGVKD. Trimming took off 0 bases at V and 4 bases at J, with 13 bases between the two ends. This CDR3 is built from 16 residues. This sample stems from a study of identical twins. Addition of a universal primer site occurred through template switching, and cDNA carried unique molecular identifiers. In TCRdb, the 5' RACE reads were re-called with MiXCR into one record per CDR3 protein. This table holds about 390,000 distinct CDR3 sequences, about 9% found once. Study-wide results and limits: Reduced insertions were recorded for abundant cord blood beta clonotypes, with no such pattern in memory repertoires.

Sequencing was carried out using naive T cells sorted from blood. The J gene is TRBJ1-5, the V gene TRBV10-3; D not resolved. The TCR was taken from a woman aged 45-59 years in good health. The DNA for the CDR3 is TGTGCCATCAGTGAGTCGAGTTTGGATAGGAATCAGCCCCAGCATTTT. It codes for CAISESSLDRNQPQHF.